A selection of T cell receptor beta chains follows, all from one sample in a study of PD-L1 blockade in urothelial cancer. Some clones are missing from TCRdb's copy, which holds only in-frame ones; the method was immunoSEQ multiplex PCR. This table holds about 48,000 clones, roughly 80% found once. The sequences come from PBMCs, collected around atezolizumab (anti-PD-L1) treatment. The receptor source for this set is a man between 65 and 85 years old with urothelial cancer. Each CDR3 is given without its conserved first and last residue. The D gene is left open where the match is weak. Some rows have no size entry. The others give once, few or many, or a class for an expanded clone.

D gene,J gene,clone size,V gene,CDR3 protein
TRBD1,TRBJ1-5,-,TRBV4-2,ASSPRTGYNQPQH
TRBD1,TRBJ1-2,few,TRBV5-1,ASSRPGTGNYGYT
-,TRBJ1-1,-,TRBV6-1,ASSPGQQNTEAF
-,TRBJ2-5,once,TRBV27,ASSLSSGETQY
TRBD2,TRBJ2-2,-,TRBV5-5,ASSLALAGNTGELF
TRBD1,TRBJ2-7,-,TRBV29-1,SEPQEGTVYEQY
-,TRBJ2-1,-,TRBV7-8,ASSSSLSYNEQF
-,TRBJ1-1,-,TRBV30,AWSGQSNTEAF
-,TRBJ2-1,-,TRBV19,ASSMGRERDEQF
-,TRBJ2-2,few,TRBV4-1,ASSQAGVPNTGELF
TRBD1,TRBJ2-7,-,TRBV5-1,ASRRTGETRSSYEQY
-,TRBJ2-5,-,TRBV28,ASTNSLYGGTQY
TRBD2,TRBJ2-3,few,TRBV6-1,ASSGAGGPDTQY
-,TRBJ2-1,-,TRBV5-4,ASSPGGGISYEQF
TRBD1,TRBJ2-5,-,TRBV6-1,ASREDRAAGTQY
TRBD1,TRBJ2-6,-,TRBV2,ASSRDRAGANVLT
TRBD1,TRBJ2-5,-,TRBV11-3,ASSQGTAQETQY
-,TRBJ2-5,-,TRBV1,TSVTSGPQETQY
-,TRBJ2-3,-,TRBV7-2,ASSNRGNTDTQY
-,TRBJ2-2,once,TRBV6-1,ASNGMNTGELF
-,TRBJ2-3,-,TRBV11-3,ASSLTGLDTQY